These T cell receptor beta chains were read from a single sample in a study of blood T cell repertoires in COVID-19. The table came from immunoSEQ multiplex PCR; TCRdb's copy has only in-frame clones and leaves some out. The repertoire has tens of thousands of clones, under 90% of them found once; the top ten carry under 0.4%. Sequencing was performed on peripheral blood. All receptors come from a human donor in a cohort sampled during active COVID-19. CDR3s include the opening cysteine and the closing phenylalanine or tryptophan. D genes are given only for firm matches. Expanded clones are given a class, and other clones once, few, many or no size at all.

V: TRBV7-2; J: TRBJ1-4; size: once; D: TRBD1; DNA: TGTGCCAGCAGCTTAGTGGGACAGTTAAATGAAAAACTGTTTTTT; CDR3: CASSLVGQLNEKLFF
V: TRBV5-6; J: TRBJ1-1; size: NA; D: NA; DNA: TGTGCCAGCAGCTTCGGGGGAAGGGATCTTGGAGCTTTCTTT; CDR3: CASSFGGRDLGAFF
V: TRBV2; J: TRBJ1-5; size: NA; D: TRBD1; DNA: TGTGCCAGCAGGGGGACAGGGGGGTATCAGCCCCAGCATTTT; CDR3: CASRGTGGYQPQHF
V: TRBV29-1; J: TRBJ1-4; size: NA; D: TRBD1; DNA: TGCAGCGTTGGGACAGGGGCCTCCGAAAAACTGTTTTTT; CDR3: CSVGTGASEKLFF
V: TRBV3-1/TRBV3-2; J: TRBJ1-2; size: NA; D: NA; DNA: TGTGCCAGCAGCCTCCCAGGAGGTGTCTATGGCTACACCTTC; CDR3: CASSLPGGVYGYTF
V: TRBV4-3; J: TRBJ1-1; size: NA; D: NA; DNA: TGCGCCAGCAGCCAAGATCAAGCGAGGGTCACTGAAGCTTTCTTT; CDR3: CASSQDQARVTEAFF
V: TRBV6-5; J: TRBJ2-7; size: NA; D: NA; DNA: TGTGCCAGCAGTTACTCGACAGGCGCCTACGAGCAGTACTTC; CDR3: CASSYSTGAYEQYF
V: TRBV9; J: TRBJ1-3; size: NA; D: TRBD1; DNA: TGTGCCAGCAGTGCGATACAGGGGTCTGGAAACACCATATATTTT; CDR3: CASSAIQGSGNTIYF
V: TRBV3-1/TRBV3-2; J: TRBJ1-1; size: NA; D: NA; DNA: TGTGCCAGCAGCCCACCCGGGACTAAAAAAAACACTGAAGCTTTCTTT; CDR3: CASSPPGTKKNTEAFF
V: TRBV7-9; J: TRBJ2-7; size: NA; D: NA; DNA: TGTGCCAGCAGCTCGACAGACAGTGAGGTGCACGAGCAGTACTTC; CDR3: CASSSTDSEVHEQYF
V: TRBV2; J: TRBJ1-4; size: NA; D: TRBD1; DNA: TGTGCCAGCAGACGCATCGGGACAGGAGCAACTAATGAAAAACTGTTTTTT; CDR3: CASRRIGTGATNEKLFF
V: TRBV7-9; J: TRBJ1-1; size: few; D: NA; DNA: TGTGCCAGCAGCTCCCTTGGGGCAGGGGATGGCACTGAAGCTTTCTTT; CDR3: CASSSLGAGDGTEAFF
V: TRBV6-6; J: TRBJ1-5; size: few; D: TRBD1; DNA: TGTGCCAGCAGTCAACAGGGGCTTGGTCAGCCCCAGCATTTT; CDR3: CASSQQGLGQPQHF
V: TRBV6-4; J: TRBJ1-6; size: NA; D: TRBD1; DNA: TGTGCCAGCAGTCAATCCCCGGGACAGAATAATTCACCCCTCCACTTT; CDR3: CASSQSPGQNNSPLHF